Listed below are T cell receptor beta chains from one sample, sequenced in a study of beta chain features in type 1 diabetes. Repertoires were generated with immunoSEQ multiplex PCR, while TCRdb's copy carries only in-frame clones and drops some. In the table there are hundreds of thousands of clones, roughly two thirds of which are singletons. Sequences were obtained from naive CD4+ T cells from blood. These receptors all come from a man under 40 in good health. Each CDR3 is given with its conserved first and last residue. D genes are given only for firm matches. The listing skips clone size in some rows; elsewhere it reads once, few, many or a size class.

D gene,V gene,J gene,clone size,CDR3 protein,CDR3 DNA
NA,TRBV18,TRBJ2-3,NA,CASSPLDYSDTQYF,TGTGCCAGCTCACCCCTGGACTACTCAGATACGCAGTATTTT
NA,TRBV7-6,TRBJ2-7,NA,CASSADEGYEQYF,TGTGCCAGCAGCGCCGACGAGGGTTACGAGCAGTACTTC
NA,TRBV29-1,TRBJ1-2,NA,CSVEYRAYGYTF,TGCAGCGTTGAATATAGAGCCTATGGCTACACCTTC
TRBD2,TRBV28,TRBJ2-7,NA,CASSYSGRGGYEQYF,TGTGCCAGCAGTTATAGCGGGAGAGGTGGCTACGAGCAGTACTTC
TRBD2,TRBV6-6,TRBJ2-1,NA,CASSQPLAFNEQFF,TGTGCCAGCAGTCAACCACTAGCGTTCAATGAGCAGTTCTTC
NA,TRBV7-2,TRBJ2-5,few,CASSLGSGSETQYF,TGTGCCAGCAGCTTAGGTTCAGGGTCAGAGACCCAGTACTTC
NA,TRBV15,TRBJ1-6,NA,CATSRDPGEDSPLHF,TGTGCCACCAGCAGAGACCCAGGGGAGGATTCACCCCTCCACTTT
NA,TRBV5-1,TRBJ2-7,NA,CASSSGTYEQYF,TGCGCCAGCAGCTCGGGGACCTACGAGCAGTACTTC
NA,TRBV11-2,TRBJ2-3,NA,CASSSPGTDTQYF,TGTGCCAGCAGCTCCCCTGGGACAGATACGCAGTATTTT
NA,TRBV7-9,TRBJ2-6,NA,CASSSQEANVLTF,TGTGCCAGCAGTTCACAGGAGGCCAACGTCCTGACTTTC
NA,TRBV25-1,TRBJ2-3,NA,CASSPRPPSTDTQYF,TGTGCCAGCAGTCCCCGACCTCCCTCAACAGATACGCAGTATTTT